This T cell receptor (beta chain) was recovered during a study of T cell changes during pregnancy in multiple sclerosis (dated by TCRdb to between 2017 and 2020). General notes on the study: Changes in the T cell repertoire over the course of pregnancy were examined in this study in women with multiple sclerosis.

The receptor library was made with the immunoSEQ multiplex PCR assay. Here the immuneACCESS table is served through TCRdb, limited to in-frame sequences with V and J called. Missing clones are a known gap in these copies; in checked studies unresolved V genes cover under half, and the rest lacks a known reason. The sample includes about 38,000 clones, with more than 90% observed a single time. Clones ranked in the top ten supply around 10% of the sample. With regard to this clone: Which antigen it targets is not known. It has no much larger one-base neighbor in the sample; base qualities were not kept.

This specimen was CD8+ T cells from peripheral blood mononuclear cells, taken after pregnancy. The receptor was isolated from a female donor with multiple sclerosis, enrolled in a pregnancy study.

The nucleotide sequence reads as follows: TGTGCCAGCAGTTTAACTAGCGGACCCGTCTCCGAGCAGTACTTC. Translation gives CASSLTSGPVSEQYF. Rearrangement joined TRBV27 to TRBJ2-7, and TRBD2 aligns with 8 junction nucleotides. As encoded in the germline V gene (reference sequence), CDR1 is MNHEY while CDR2 is SMNVEV. Trimming removed 2 bases from V and 6 bases from J; the gene matches leave 9 bases unexplained. The cysteine opens and the phenylalanine closes a CDR3 of 15 amino acids. Here the CDR3 DNA is all that survives: 45 bases in frame from base 1.